The 6 T cell receptor beta chains in this list originate from one sample, sequenced in a study of Graves' ophthalmopathy and Graves' hyperthyroidism. RNA served as the template for amplifying TCR beta CDR3 regions. The workflow started with a first-round RT-PCR run with HTBI primers and then moved on to a second-round multiplex PCR. TCRdb re-called the multiplex PCR reads through MiXCR, storing one row per CDR3 protein. The sample includes 170,000 or so distinct CDR3 sequences, around two fifths seen only once; the top ten take around 5.8%. What was sequenced was peripheral blood. The receptors here all came from a woman between 40 and 55 years old with Graves' ophthalmopathy.

The J gene is TRBJ2-4, the V gene TRBV11-2; D ambiguous. There are 14 residues in the CDR3. Germline lookup yields CDR1 SGHAT and CDR2 FQNNGV. V lost 1 base and J lost 0, with 4 bases in between. The CDR3 sequence is CASSLGEAKNIQYF. CDR3 bases: TGTGCCAGCAGCTTAGGGGAAGCCAAAAACATTCAGTACTTC.

V gene TRBV11-2 combines with J gene TRBJ2-7; possible D gene TRBD1, 5 bases. From germline, CDR1 is SGHAT and CDR2 FQNNGV. Trimming removed 6 bases at V and 1 base at J, with 13 bases between. This CDR3 spans 14 amino acids. The CDR3 nucleotides read TGTGCCAGCAGTACAGGACGGCCTTCCTACGAGCAGTACTTC. Translated, it gives CASSTGRPSYEQYF.

This clonotype showed up many times. This rearrangement joins TRBV3-1 to TRBJ2-2, with D possibly TRBD2 on 6 matching bases. V dropped 4 bases and J dropped 3 bases, with 18 bases sitting between them. CDR3 size: 17 residues. Germline CDR1 LGHDT, CDR2 YNNKEL (reference sequence). CDR3 DNA sequence: TGTGCCAGCAGCCGGAGGTCGGCGGGGTCACACACCGGGGAGCTGTTTTTT. Protein product: CASSRRSAGSHTGELFF.

This clonotype was observed many times. V usage is TRBV6-5 and J usage is TRBJ2-5, with D possibly matching TRBD2 (8 bases). CDR3 length: 14 residues. CDR1 and CDR2 (germline): MNHEY, SVGAGI. Between the trimmed V and J ends, which lost 6 bases and 4 bases, there was a span of 15 bases. The CDR3 nucleotides read TGTGCCAGCAGGTCGGGAGGGGGCATAGAGACCCAGTACTTC. It is translated as CASRSGGGIETQYF.

There are many counts of this clonotype. The chain carries TRBV28 and TRBJ2-2; the match to TRBD1 covers 9 bases. The CDR3 is 15 amino acids. J gave up 5 bases and V 8 bases, and 9 bases lay outside the gene matches. The germline V gene encodes CDR1 MDHEN and CDR2 SYDVKM. CDR3 in DNA: TGTGCCAGCCAAGGGACAGGGCTGGGAACCGGGGAGCTGTTTTTT. The encoded protein is CASQGTGLGTGELFF.

This clonotype was seen at least ten times. The chain carries TRBV12-3 or TRBV12-4 and TRBJ2-7; D may correspond to TRBD1 or TRBD2 (5 bases each). Trimming removed 3 bases from V and 6 bases from J, with 12 bases in between. The CDR3 has 13 amino acids. This CDR3 is CASSLGVRGEQYF. CDR3 coding DNA: TGTGCCAGCAGTTTGGGAGTGAGGGGCGAGCAGTACTTC.